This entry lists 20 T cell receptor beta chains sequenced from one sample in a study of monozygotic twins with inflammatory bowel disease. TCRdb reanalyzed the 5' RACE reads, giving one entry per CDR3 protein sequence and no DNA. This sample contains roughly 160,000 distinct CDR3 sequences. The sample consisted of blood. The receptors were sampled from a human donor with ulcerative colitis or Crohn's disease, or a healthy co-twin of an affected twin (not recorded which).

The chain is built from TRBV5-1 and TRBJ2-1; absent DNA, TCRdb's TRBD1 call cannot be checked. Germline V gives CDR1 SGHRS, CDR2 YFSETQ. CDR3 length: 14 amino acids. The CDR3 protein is CASSMRTAGHEQFF.

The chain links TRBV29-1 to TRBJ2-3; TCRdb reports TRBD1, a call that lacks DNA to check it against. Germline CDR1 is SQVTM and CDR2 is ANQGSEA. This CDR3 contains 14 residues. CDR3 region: CSVWGGTGADTQYF.

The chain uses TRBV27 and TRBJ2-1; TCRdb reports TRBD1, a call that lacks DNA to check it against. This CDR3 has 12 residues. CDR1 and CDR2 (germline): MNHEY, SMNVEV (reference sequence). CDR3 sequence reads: CASWAGYNEQFF.

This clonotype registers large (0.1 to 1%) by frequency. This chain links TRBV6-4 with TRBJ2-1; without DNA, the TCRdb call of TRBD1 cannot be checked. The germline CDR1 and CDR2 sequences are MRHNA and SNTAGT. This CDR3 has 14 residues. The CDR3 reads CASSDGTDYNEQFF.

CDR3 amino acids: CASSLRDTYMAETQYF. The chain employs TRBV7-2 and TRBJ2-5; with no DNA, the TCRdb D assignment of TRBD1 cannot be verified. This CDR3 spans 16 amino acids. Germline V gives CDR1 SGHTA, CDR2 FQGNSA.

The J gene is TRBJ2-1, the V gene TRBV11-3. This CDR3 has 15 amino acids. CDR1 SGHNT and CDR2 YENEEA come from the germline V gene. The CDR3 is CASSLRPRVNNEQFF. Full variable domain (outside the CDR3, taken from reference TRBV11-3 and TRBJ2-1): EAGVVQSPRYKIIEKKQPVAFWCNPISGHNTLYWYLQNLGQGPELLIRYENEEAVDDSQLPKDRFSAERLKGVDSTLKIQPAELGDSAVYLCASSLRPRVNNEQFFGPGTRLTVL.

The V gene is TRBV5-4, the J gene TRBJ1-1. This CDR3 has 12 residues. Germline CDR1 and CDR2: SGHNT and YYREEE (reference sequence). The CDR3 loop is CASSLDERLAFF.

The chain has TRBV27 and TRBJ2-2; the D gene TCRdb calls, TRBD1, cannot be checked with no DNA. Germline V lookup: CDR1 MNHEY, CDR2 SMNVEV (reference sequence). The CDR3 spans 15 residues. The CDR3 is CASSNRDIVTGELFF.

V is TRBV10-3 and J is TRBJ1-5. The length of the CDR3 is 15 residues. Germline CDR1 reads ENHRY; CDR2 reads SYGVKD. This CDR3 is CAISPGTLGNQPQHF.

The chain's CDR3 is CSARETGVAWGYTF. This rearrangement joins TRBV20-1 to TRBJ1-2. The CDR3 sequence is 14 residues long. Germline V gives CDR1 DFQATT, CDR2 SNEGSKA (reference sequence).

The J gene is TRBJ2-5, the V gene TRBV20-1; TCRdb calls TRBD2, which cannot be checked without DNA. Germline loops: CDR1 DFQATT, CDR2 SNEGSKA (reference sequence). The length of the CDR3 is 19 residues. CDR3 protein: CSARDPTSGRPLVQETQYF.

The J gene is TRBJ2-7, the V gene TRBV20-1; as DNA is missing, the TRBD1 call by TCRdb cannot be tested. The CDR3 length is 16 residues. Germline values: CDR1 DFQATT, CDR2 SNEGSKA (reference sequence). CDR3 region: CSAERPPRDGFYEQYF.

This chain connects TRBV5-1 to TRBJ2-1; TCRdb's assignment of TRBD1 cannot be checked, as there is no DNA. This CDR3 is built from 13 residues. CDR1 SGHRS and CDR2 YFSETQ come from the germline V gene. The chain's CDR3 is CASSEGAYNEQFF.

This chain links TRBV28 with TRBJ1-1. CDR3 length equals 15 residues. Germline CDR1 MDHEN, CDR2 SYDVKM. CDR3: CASSLLSGPRTEAFF.

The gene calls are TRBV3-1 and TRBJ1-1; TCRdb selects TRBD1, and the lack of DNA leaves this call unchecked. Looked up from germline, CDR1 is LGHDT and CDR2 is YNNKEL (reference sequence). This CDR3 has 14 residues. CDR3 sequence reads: CASSRIGQGTEAFF.

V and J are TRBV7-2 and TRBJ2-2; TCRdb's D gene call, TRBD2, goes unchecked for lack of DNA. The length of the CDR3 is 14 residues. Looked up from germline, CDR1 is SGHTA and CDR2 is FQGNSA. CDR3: CASSSAGFSGELFF.

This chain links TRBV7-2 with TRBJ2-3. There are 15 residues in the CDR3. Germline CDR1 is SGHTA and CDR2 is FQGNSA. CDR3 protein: CASSLSGQSTDTQYF.

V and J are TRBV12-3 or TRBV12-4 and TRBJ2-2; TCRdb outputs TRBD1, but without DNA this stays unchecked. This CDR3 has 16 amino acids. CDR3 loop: CASSLVGQGAAGELFF.

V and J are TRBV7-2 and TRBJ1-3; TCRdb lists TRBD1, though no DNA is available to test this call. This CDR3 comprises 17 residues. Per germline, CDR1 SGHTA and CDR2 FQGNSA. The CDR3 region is CASSLAPGASSGNTIYF.

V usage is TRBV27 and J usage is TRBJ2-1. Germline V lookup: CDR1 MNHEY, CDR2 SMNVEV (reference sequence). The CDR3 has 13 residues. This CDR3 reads CASSLWTVNEQFF.